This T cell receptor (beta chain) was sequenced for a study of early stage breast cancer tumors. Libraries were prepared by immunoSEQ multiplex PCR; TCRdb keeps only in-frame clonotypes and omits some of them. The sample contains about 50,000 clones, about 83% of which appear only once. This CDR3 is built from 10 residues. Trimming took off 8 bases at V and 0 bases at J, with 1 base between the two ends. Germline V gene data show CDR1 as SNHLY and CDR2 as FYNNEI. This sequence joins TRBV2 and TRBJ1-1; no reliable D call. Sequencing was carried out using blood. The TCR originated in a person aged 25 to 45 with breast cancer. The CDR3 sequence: CASLNTEAFF. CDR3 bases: TGTGCCAGCCTGAACACTGAAGCTTTCTTT.